This TCR beta chain derives from a study of cytomegalovirus exposure and HLA in healthy donors (dated by TCRdb to 2016 to 2017). Study-level background: In an earlier analysis of some 550 of the donors, 250 to 350 Gb of sequence data and some 120 million unique TCR beta sequences from 150 million to 200 million T cells were reported. Besides the first cohort of around 700 subjects, a separate validation cohort made up of some 110 different subjects was used. Rather than drawing on any new phenotypic data, the later analysis identified candidate immune exposures from TCR beta sequences and the way those sequences occurred across donors. Alongside the repertoire data, information on donor age, sex, ethnicity and CMV serostatus was compiled. In a later analysis, previously published TCR beta repertoires from about 640 donors were re-analyzed and high-resolution HLA genotyping was added so that TCR occurrence patterns could be studied. The genetic ancestry cluster associated with self-reported Caucasian donors included approximately 85% of the roughly 400 genotyped donors. The T cell repertoires of 700 or so subjects were profiled by immunosequencing and related to cytomegalovirus serostatus. Roughly 5 DR-DQ haplotypes were handled as single units for association and clustering because linkage in the cohort was strong. High-throughput TCR immunosequencing, statistical association of individual TCRs with disease status, and machine learning were combined to predict cytomegalovirus infection status. The study was designed to test whether signatures of past pathogen exposure could be identified by cataloging public T cell receptors. Class I and class II HLA loci were covered by the typing at four-digit resolution. About 300 gigabases of sequencing data and tens of millions of unique TCR sequences made up an early release that covered approximately 650 HLA-typed donors. The number of donors typed differed by locus, with 629-630 for A, B, C, DRB1 and DQB1, roughly 520 for DQA1, nearly 610 for DPA1, and around 460 for DPB1. Among around 400 genotyped donors of the cohort, an average of roughly 230,000 unique TCR beta nucleotide sequences was sequenced per donor, of which about 20% were non-productive. Every discovery cohort repertoire had been produced on one sequencing platform. A later genetic analysis used genome-wide SNP genotypes for about 55% of the 666 donors, treating that subset as a discovery cohort. An earlier analysis of 587 of the donors used high-throughput TCR beta sequencing to judge whether each TCR beta V gene segment behaved as functional or pseudogenic.

Library creation used the immunoSEQ multiplex PCR assay. A mixture of 60 forward primers for TCR Vbeta segments and 13 reverse primers for TCR Jbeta segments was used in the multiplex PCR. The CDR3 region of rearranged TCR beta genes was amplified from genomic DNA with a multiplex PCR assay. The amplified TCR beta libraries were sequenced on the Illumina HiSeq System as 87-base-pair reads. The original methods were these. A later analysis tallied 80 million to 95 million unique TCR beta chains across the 700 or so repertoires, and around 9.9 million of those chains were shared by two or more donors. Raw reads were error-corrected and collapsed into unique sequences by a nearest-neighbor algorithm in which closely related sequences were merged to remove PCR and sequencing errors. V, D and J gene segments were assigned by aligning CDR3 sequences to IMGT reference sequences. Each retained sequence needed at least a six-nucleotide match to both a V gene segment and a J gene segment. Rearrangements were called productive when the CDR3 lacked stop codons and stayed in frame with V and J; all others were non-productive. CDR3 was defined according to IMGT convention as the region running from the second conserved V-encoded cysteine to the conserved J-encoded phenylalanine. Sequences without an unambiguous match to a single V gene segment were excluded from the earlier analysis of about 630 of the donors. In an earlier analysis of about 590 of the donors, a V segment was called functional when productive rearrangements were above 56.7%, and segregating when the standard deviation between donors exceeded 5%. A statistical classification framework was built to diagnose cytomegalovirus status from the catalog of TCR beta chain sequences. In a later analysis, TCR nucleotide sequences were compared against IMGT/GENE-DB human TR gene sequences so that V and J genes could be assigned. A later analysis assigned CDR3 sequences and most-parsimonious VDJ recombination scenarios with the TCRdist pipeline. In a later analysis, each TCR beta chain was defined by its CDR3 amino acid sequence together with its V-gene family, and reads lacking a unique V-gene family were excluded. To address suspected cross-contamination and a sequencing artifact, a later analysis removed some 620 highly shared, low-generation-probability nucleotide sequences. For each public chain, a later analysis derived a clonal expansion index from normalized ranks of inferred template counts within each repertoire. Generation probabilities in a later analysis came from a VDJ recombination model fitted to out-of-frame rearrangements, and those results were checked against IGoR. In a later analysis, hypergeometric tests were used to score TCR-TCR, TCR-HLA and TCR-CMV co-occurrence, with a repertoire-size bias correction applied to TCR pairs. False discovery rates were estimated in a later analysis by permuting HLA or CMV assignments 20 times. In a later analysis, co-occurring TCRs were grouped using DBSCAN, with TCRdist sequence similarity added in when clustering inside HLA-allele-positive subsets. For co-occurrence clustering, repertoires with fewer than 30,000 or more than 120,000 public chains were excluded, along with a handful of repertoires with anomalous nucleotide sharing. The clones in this table, taken by TCRdb from immuneACCESS, are in-frame only. Not every clone is retained; where verified, under half of the shortfall comes from an unresolved V gene, and the cause of the rest is unknown. From that table come the V and J calls and clone size; the DNA was used to work out D and trimming. Recorded for this sample are 170,000 or so clones; roughly 83% of them occurred a single time. The ten top clones hold roughly 0.38% of the sample.

Broader findings and caveats from the paper: V-gene and J-gene trimming of TCR beta chains was associated with a missense DCLRE1C variant in a later genetic analysis, and the association was replicated in an independent cohort. Because HLA typing was missing for some donors at each locus, association tests included only the typed subset. Linkage disequilibrium might explain the correlated functional status among segregating V segments, but an unknown experimental factor could not be excluded. The study listed over 150 TCR beta chains as associated with cytomegalovirus. CMV serostatus was the only immune exposure information available for the cohort. When HLA alleles, especially DR and DQ, strongly co-occurred, TCR associations were difficult to assign to individual alleles. A cluster of highly shared sequence variants was judged likely to represent a technical artifact of the sequencing pipeline. In a later genetic analysis, fewer N-insertions in productive TCRs were reported among donors in an Asian-associated ancestry cluster than the roughly 640-donor mean. Across donors, most TCR sequences were observed very rarely, whereas some public TCRs were present in many individuals. A later analysis found that HLA-associated TCR beta chains were more clonally expanded and had lower generation probabilities than equally common non-associated chains. In vitro tests confirmed that a few of the cytomegalovirus-associated TCR beta chains recognize cytomegalovirus antigens. A further reported finding was that TCR beta sequences accurately predicted the HLA-A and HLA-B alleles for most subjects in the first cohort. In an earlier analysis of some 500 of the donors, most TCR beta V segments appeared in productive rearrangements about 90% or about 30% of the time, broadly matching IMGT annotations. A later analysis associated some 17,000 TCR beta sequences with specific HLA alleles at a false discovery rate of 0.05. The authors suggested that the approach could potentially be extended to other disease states and immunological phenotypes. This cohort had only TCR beta chains sequenced, and the lack of alpha or paired-chain data limited which features could be detected. A later analysis found that most CMV-associated TCR beta chains appeared HLA-restricted, with HLA associations seemingly driven largely by CMV exposure. A later analysis reported that several top co-occurrence clusters appeared linked to parvovirus B19, influenza, CMV and Epstein-Barr virus. According to a later analysis, TCR association rates differed among HLA loci, with DRB1 alleles showing the most associated TCRs and HLA-C alleles showing the fewest. The earlier analysis of 450 to 700 of the donors excluded 15 to 20 rarely observed V segments, including chromosome 9 orphons, because counts were too low. Some IMGT-functional V segments, including TRBV6-2 and TRBV6-3, could not be told apart with the 87-base-pair reads, so those segments were excluded. Sequencing depth was assumed to be roughly uniform across donors in the presence/absence analyses, though that assumption may not hold. The classifier was reported to diagnose cytomegalovirus status with high specificity and sensitivity in both the original cohort and the validation cohort.

Trimming leaves V shorter by 4 bases and J shorter by 5 bases, with the junction holding 8 bases beyond the gene matches. Counted from cysteine to phenylalanine, this CDR3 has 16 amino acids. The sequence is cut down to CDR3 DNA, 48 bases in frame from base 1. CDR1 and CDR2 are read off the germline V gene (reference sequence) as SGHNT and YYREEE. The cohort comprised some 730 healthy bone marrow donors. Cohort members were all nominally healthy when sampled, although unrecorded immune exposures were likely present. The donor tested CMV seronegative, placing the donor among the 300 to 450 seronegative members of the cohort. Every donor gave a peripheral blood sample, and the peripheral blood mononuclear cells from that sample were used for TCR beta sequencing. Genomic DNA extraction from the blood cell samples was performed with the Qiagen DNeasy Blood Extraction Kit. This clone was picked up one time. No antigen is known for it. Within one base of it there is no much larger clone, and no base qualities were kept.

The V gene is TRBV5-4 and the J gene is TRBJ2-1, and 11 junctional nucleotides match TRBD2. The receptor comes from a boy under 10 years old in good health and CMV-seronegative. The material sequenced was PBMCs. CDR3 sequence: CASSIIAGGPNNEQFF. The nucleotides are TGTGCCAGCAGCATCATAGCGGGAGGGCCTAACAATGAGCAGTTCTTC.